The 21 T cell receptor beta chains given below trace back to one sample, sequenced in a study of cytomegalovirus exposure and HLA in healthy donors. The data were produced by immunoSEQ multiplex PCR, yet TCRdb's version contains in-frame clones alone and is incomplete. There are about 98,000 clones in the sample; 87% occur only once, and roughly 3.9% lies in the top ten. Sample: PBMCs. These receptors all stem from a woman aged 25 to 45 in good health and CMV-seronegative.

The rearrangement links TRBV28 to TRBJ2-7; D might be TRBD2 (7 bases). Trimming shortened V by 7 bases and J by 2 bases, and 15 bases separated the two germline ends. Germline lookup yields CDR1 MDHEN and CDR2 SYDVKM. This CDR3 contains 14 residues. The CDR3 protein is CASTSGGTTYEQYF. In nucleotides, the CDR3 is TGTGCCAGCACCTCGGGGGGCACAACCTACGAGCAGTACTTC.

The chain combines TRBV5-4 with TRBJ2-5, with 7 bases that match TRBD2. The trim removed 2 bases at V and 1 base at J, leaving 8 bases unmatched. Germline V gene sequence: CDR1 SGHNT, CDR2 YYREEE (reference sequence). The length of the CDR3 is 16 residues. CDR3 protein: CASSFRTRVGQETQYF. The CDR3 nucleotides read TGTGCCAGCAGCTTTAGGACTAGGGTCGGCCAAGAGACCCAGTACTTC. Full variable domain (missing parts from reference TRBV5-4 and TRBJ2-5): ETGVTQSPTHLIKTRGQQVTLRCSSQSGHNTVSWYQQALGQGPQFIFQYYREEENGRGNFPPRFSGLQFPNYSSELNVNALELDDSALYLCASSFRTRVGQETQYFGPGTRLLVL.

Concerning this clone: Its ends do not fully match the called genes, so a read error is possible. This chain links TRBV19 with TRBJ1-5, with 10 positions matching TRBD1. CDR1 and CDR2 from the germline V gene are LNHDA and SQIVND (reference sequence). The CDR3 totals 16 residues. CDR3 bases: TGTGCCAGTAGTATAGTACCGACAGGGGGCAACCAGCCCCAGCATTTT. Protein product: CASSIVPTGGNQPQHF. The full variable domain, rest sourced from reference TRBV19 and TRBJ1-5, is DGGITQSPKYLFRKEGQNVTLSCEQNLNHDAMYWYRQDPGQGLRLIYYSQIVNDFQKGDIAEGYSVSREKKESFPLTVTSAQKNPTAFYLCASSIVPTGGNQPQHFGDGTRLSIL.

The CDR3 coding sequence is TGTGCCAGCAGCTTGACCCCTGGACTAGCCCAGTACTTC. Encoded protein: CASSLTPGLAQYF. The genes are TRBV11-3 and TRBJ2-5; 7 nucleotides line up with TRBD2. The trim removed 3 bases at V and 9 bases at J, leaving 7 bases unmatched. The CDR3 has 13 residues. CDR1 is SGHNT and CDR2 is YENEEA in the germline V gene.

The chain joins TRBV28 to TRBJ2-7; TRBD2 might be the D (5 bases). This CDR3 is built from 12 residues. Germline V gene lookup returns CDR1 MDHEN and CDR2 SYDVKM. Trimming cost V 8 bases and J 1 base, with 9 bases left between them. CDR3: CASQSGSYEQYF. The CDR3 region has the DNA TGTGCCAGCCAGTCGGGGTCCTACGAGCAGTACTTC.

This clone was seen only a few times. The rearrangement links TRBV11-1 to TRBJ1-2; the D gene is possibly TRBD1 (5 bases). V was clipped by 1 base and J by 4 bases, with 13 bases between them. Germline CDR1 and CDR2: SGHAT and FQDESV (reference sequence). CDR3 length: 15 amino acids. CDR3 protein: CASSLGPDSAYGYTF. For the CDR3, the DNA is TGTGCCAGCAGCTTAGGTCCCGACAGCGCCTATGGCTACACCTTC. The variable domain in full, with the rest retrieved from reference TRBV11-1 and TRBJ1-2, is EAEVAQSPRYKITEKSQAVAFWCDPISGHATLYWYRQILGQGPELLVQFQDESVVDDSQLPKDRFSAERLKGVDSTLKIQPAELGDSAMYLCASSLGPDSAYGYTFGSGTRLTVV.

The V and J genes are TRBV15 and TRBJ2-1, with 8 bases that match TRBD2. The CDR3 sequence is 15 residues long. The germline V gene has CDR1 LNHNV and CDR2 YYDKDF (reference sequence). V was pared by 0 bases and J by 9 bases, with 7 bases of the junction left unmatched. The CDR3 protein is CATSRELAAPSEQFF. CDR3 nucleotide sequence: TGTGCCACCAGCAGAGAACTAGCGGCCCCTTCTGAGCAGTTCTTC.

The CDR3 DNA reads as TGTGCCAGCAGTGCCGAGTCAAACACCATATATTTT. The encoded protein is CASSAESNTIYF. The gene calls are TRBV6-4 and TRBJ1-3, with D unclear. With 4 bases removed from V and 6 bases from J, the gap between germline ends came to 7 bases. The CDR3 spans 12 residues. Germline CDR1 reads MRHNA; CDR2 reads SNTAGT.

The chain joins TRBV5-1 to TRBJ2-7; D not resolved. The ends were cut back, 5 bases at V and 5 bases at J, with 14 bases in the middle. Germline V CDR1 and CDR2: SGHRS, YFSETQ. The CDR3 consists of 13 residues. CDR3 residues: CASRGVVRDEQYF. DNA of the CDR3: TGCGCCAGCAGAGGAGTGGTACGCGACGAGCAGTACTTC.

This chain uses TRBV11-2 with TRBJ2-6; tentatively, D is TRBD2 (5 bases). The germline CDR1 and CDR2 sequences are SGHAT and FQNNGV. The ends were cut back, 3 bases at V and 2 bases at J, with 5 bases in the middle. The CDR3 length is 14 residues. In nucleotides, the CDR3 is TGTGCCAGCAGCTTTAGCGCTGGGGCCAACGTCCTGACTTTC. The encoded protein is CASSFSAGANVLTF.

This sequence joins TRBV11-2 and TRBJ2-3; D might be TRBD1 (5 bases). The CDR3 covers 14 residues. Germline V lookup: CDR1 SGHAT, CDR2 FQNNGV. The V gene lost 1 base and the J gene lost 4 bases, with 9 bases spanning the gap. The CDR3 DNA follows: TGTGCCAGCAGCTTAGCCAGGGCCGCAGATACGCAGTATTTT. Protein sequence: CASSLARAADTQYF.

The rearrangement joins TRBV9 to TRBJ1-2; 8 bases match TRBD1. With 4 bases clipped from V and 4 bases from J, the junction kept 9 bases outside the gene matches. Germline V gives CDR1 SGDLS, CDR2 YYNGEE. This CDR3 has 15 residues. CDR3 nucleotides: TGTGCCAGCAGCCTGAAGGGGACAGGCTCCTATGGCTACACCTTC. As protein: CASSLKGTGSYGYTF.

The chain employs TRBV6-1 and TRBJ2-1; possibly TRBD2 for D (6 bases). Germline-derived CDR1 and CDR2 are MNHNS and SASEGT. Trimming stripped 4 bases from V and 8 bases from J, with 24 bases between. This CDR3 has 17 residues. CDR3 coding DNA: TGTGCCAGCAGTGGTGGAAAGTCGGGACTCGTTCGTGATGAGCAGTTCTTC. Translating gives CASSGGKSGLVRDEQFF.

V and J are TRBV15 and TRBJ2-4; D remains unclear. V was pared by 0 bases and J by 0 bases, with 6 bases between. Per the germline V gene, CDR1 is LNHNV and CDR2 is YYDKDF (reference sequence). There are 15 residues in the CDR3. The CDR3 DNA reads TGTGCCACCAGCAGAGACCAACTAGCCAAAAACATTCAGTACTTC. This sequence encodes CATSRDQLAKNIQYF.

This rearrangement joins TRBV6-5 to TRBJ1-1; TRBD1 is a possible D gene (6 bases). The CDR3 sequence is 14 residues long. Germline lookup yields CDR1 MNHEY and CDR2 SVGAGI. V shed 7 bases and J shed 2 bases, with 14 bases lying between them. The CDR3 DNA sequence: TGTGCCAGCATCCTCAGGGGAATAAACACTGAAGCTTTCTTT. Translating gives CASILRGINTEAFF.

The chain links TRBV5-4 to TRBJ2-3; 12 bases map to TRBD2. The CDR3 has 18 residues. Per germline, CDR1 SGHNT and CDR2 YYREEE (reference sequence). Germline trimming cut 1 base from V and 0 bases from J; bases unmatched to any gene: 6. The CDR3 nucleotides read TGTGCCAGCAGCTTGAAACTAGCGGGAGGCCCTAGCACAGATACGCAGTATTTT. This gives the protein CASSLKLAGGPSTDTQYF.

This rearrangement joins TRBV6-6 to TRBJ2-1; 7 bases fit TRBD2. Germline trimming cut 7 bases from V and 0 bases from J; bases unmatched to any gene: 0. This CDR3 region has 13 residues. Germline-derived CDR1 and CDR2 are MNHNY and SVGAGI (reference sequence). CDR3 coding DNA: TGTGCCAGCACTAGCGGCTCCTACAATGAGCAGTTCTTC. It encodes CASTSGSYNEQFF.

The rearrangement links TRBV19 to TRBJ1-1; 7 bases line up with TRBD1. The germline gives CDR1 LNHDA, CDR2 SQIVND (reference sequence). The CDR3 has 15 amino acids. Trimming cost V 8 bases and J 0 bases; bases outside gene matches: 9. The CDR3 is CASPMQGGMNTEAFF. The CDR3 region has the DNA TGTGCCAGTCCAATGCAGGGGGGCATGAACACTGAAGCTTTCTTT.

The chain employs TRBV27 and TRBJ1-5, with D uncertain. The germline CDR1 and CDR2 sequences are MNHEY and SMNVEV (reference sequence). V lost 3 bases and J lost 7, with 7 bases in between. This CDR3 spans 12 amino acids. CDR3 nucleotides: TGTGCCAGCAGTTTCTCTGGCCAGCCCCAGCATTTT. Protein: CASSFSGQPQHF.

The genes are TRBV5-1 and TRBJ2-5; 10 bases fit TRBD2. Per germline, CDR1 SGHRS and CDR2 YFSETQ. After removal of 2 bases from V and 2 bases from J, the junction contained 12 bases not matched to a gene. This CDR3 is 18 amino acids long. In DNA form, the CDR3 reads TGCGCCAGCAGCTTAGAGCGCACTAGCGGGAAGGCACAAGAGACCCAGTACTTC. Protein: CASSLERTSGKAQETQYF.

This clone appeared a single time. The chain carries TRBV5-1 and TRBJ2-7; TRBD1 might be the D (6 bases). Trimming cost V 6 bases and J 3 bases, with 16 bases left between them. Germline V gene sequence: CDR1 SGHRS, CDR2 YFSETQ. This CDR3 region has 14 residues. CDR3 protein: CASMESGTHYEQYF. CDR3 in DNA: TGCGCCAGCATGGAATCCGGGACACACTACGAGCAGTACTTC.